In this sample, the clone carrying this TCR beta chain turned up a few times. The antigen is not known. These data belong to a study of early T cells in non-severe SARS-CoV-2 infection. About the research overall: Alpha and beta chains were unpaired, from unsorted whole-blood bulk RNA.

The V and J ends lost 7 bases and 6 bases, in that order; junction bases with no gene match: 11. Germline lookup yields CDR1 SGHVS and CDR2 FNYEAQ. This CDR3 is built from 15 residues. In the library, individual cDNA molecules carried attached unique molecular identifiers. TCRdb reprocessed the 5' RACE reads with MiXCR, giving one entry per CDR3 protein. The sample has about 77,000 distinct CDR3 sequences; around 10% are singletons. The study, taken as a whole, reports: VDJdb matches were skewed toward anti-spike CD8 T cell responses.

The chain recombines TRBV7-6 with TRBJ2-2; 7 bases align to TRBD1. This TCR derives from an adult who was a healthcare worker with PCR-confirmed SARS-CoV-2 infection or an uninfected control (not recorded which). The donor label of this sample is uncertain. The sample in question was whole blood, obtained at baseline. CDR3 in DNA: TGTGCCAGCAAAAAAGTCGCCCAGGGGGCCGGGGAGCTGTTTTTT. Translation: CASKKVAQGAGELFF.